Below are 16 T cell receptor beta chains sequenced from a single sample in a study of CXCR3-negative and CXCR3-positive naive CD8 T cells (dated by TCRdb to about 2019). The reads were generated on a NextSeq 550. The Human TCR Profiling Kit (MiLaboratory) was used to prepare UMI-labeled 5' RACE TRB cDNA libraries. TCRdb reprocessed the public reads and reports one entry per CDR3 protein sequence, without DNA. The table for this sample records more than 7,500 distinct CDR3 sequences. The biggest ten clones account for approximately 1% of the sample. The sample consisted of naive CXCR3- CD8+ T cells from blood. The cell subset or site label of this sample denotes: CD45RO-CCR7+CD27+CD95- naive CD8+ T cells lacking CXCR3 (TNR3-). The receptors here all came from a human donor in good health. Some clones in this sample may be carry-over from other donors' samples.

This clonotype is identified as medium-sized from frequency. The chain employs TRBV4-1 and TRBJ2-3; TCRdb returns TRBD2, unconfirmable since there is no DNA. The CDR3 runs to 18 residues. Germline lookup yields CDR1 MGHRA and CDR2 YSYEKL. This CDR3 reads CASSPAGTSQSSTDTQYF.

By frequency, this clonotype is medium-sized. The genes are TRBV19 and TRBJ2-1; TCRdb selects TRBD1, and the lack of DNA leaves this call unchecked. The CDR3 totals 15 residues. Germline V gives CDR1 LNHDA, CDR2 SQIVND (reference sequence). CDR3: CASSTRDRSNNEQFF.

The CDR3: CASSSLGTSGAQFF. The gene calls are TRBV11-2 and TRBJ2-1; as DNA is missing, the TRBD2 call by TCRdb cannot be tested. Germline lookup yields CDR1 SGHAT and CDR2 FQNNGV. The CDR3 runs to 14 residues.

This clonotype is identified as medium-sized from frequency. This chain connects TRBV4-1 to TRBJ2-7; the D call of TRBD1 rests on TCRdb alone, since no DNA is present to check it. The CDR3 length is 16 residues. Germline V gene lookup returns CDR1 MGHRA and CDR2 YSYEKL. The chain's CDR3 is CASSQDMGRSRYEQYF.

By frequency, this clonotype registers medium-sized. The chain is built from TRBV28 and TRBJ2-7. From germline, CDR1 is MDHEN and CDR2 SYDVKM. This CDR3 is built from 14 residues. This chain's CDR3 is CASSSTKSSYEQYF.

The chain links TRBV13 to TRBJ1-4. Germline V gives CDR1 PRHDT, CDR2 FYEKMQ (reference sequence). The CDR3 has 14 residues. The CDR3: CASSRTAFNEKLFF.

Judged by frequency, this clonotype is medium-sized. The V and J genes are TRBV4-2 and TRBJ2-1; TCRdb's D call, TRBD1, is unchecked because there is no DNA. Germline assignment: CDR1 LGHNA and CDR2 YNFKEQ. The CDR3 consists of 15 residues. Here the CDR3 reads CASSNTGVSYNEQFF.

The chain couples TRBV19 to TRBJ1-1; checking the TCRdb D call of TRBD1 is not possible without DNA. Germline V gene data show CDR1 as LNHDA and CDR2 as SQIVND (reference sequence). The CDR3 consists of 13 residues. The CDR3 here is CASSGSGVTEAFF.

In terms of frequency, this clonotype is medium-sized. The chain is built from TRBV7-6 and TRBJ2-5; absent DNA, TCRdb's TRBD2 call cannot be checked. The CDR3 runs 13 residues. Germline lookup yields CDR1 SGHVS and CDR2 FNYEAQ. The CDR3 here is CASSSGLQETQYF.

This clonotype ranks as medium-sized (0.01 to 0.1%) in terms of frequency. The chain links TRBV7-9 to TRBJ1-5. Germline assignment: CDR1 SEHNR and CDR2 FQNEAQ (reference sequence). The CDR3 runs 12 residues. CDR3 protein: CASSLGAQPQHF.

This clonotype ranks as medium-sized in terms of frequency. This chain connects TRBV20-1 to TRBJ2-3; there is no DNA to check the TCRdb D call of TRBD1. CDR1 DFQATT and CDR2 SNEGSKA come from the germline V gene (reference sequence). This CDR3 spans 14 amino acids. This CDR3 reads CSARDWGGTDTQYF.

This clonotype is medium-sized (0.01 to 0.1%) by frequency. The rearrangement links TRBV12-3 or TRBV12-4 to TRBJ2-7; lacking DNA, the TRBD2 call made by TCRdb goes unchecked. This CDR3 is 12 amino acids long. The CDR3 reads CASSFEGYEQYF.

The CDR3 spells CASSQAHGTATDTQYF. The genes are TRBV4-2 and TRBJ2-3; TCRdb's D call, TRBD1, is unchecked because there is no DNA. This CDR3 spans 16 amino acids. Germline loops: CDR1 LGHNA, CDR2 YNFKEQ.

Considering frequency, this clonotype is medium-sized (0.01 to 0.1%). This chain uses TRBV4-3 with TRBJ2-5. Per the germline V gene, CDR1 is LGHNA and CDR2 is YSLEER. The CDR3 consists of 15 residues. The CDR3 region is CASSQDRVGQETQYF.

By frequency, this clonotype is medium-sized (0.01 to 0.1%). The chain combines TRBV7-9 with TRBJ1-1; TCRdb's D gene call, TRBD1, goes unchecked for lack of DNA. Germline CDR1 and CDR2: SEHNR and FQNEAQ (reference sequence). The CDR3 contains 12 residues. CDR3: CASSSPGVEAFF.

By frequency, this clonotype registers medium-sized. V usage is TRBV5-4 and J usage is TRBJ2-7; TCRdb lists TRBD1, though no DNA is available to test this call. CDR3 length: 12 residues. Germline V lookup: CDR1 SGHNT, CDR2 YYREEE (reference sequence). The CDR3 region is CASSRGSDEQYF. The full variable domain, completed using reference TRBV5-4 and TRBJ2-7, is ETGVTQSPTHLIKTRGQQVTLRCSSQSGHNTVSWYQQALGQGPQFIFQYYREEENGRGNFPPRFSGLQFPNYSSELNVNALELDDSALYLCASSRGSDEQYFGPGTRLTVT.